These 2 T cell receptor beta chains came from one sample sequenced in a study of regulatory T cells in long-lasting Graves disease. Relying on iRepertoire HTBI primers and Arm-PCR of CDR3 regions, the team built TCR beta libraries. TCRdb redid the calling of the multiplex PCR reads with MiXCR, one entry per CDR3 protein. This sample has fewer than 650,000 distinct CDR3 sequences, with 15% to 20% found just once. Time point described: newly diagnosed GD, antithyroid drugs for less than 3 months. From RNA extracted from PBMCs, the TCR library was made. This sample was shared with a second study, whose subject was T cells in Graves' hyperthyroidism and ophthalmopathy.

The sequencing used peripheral blood mononuclear cells (PBMCs), collected at new diagnosis, from a patient treated with antithyroid drugs. All receptors come from a young man with Graves disease.

The chain joins TRBV12-3 or TRBV12-4 to TRBJ1-5, with D tentatively TRBD1 (6 bases). V was shortened by 6 bases and J by 5 bases, with 11 bases between the two germline ends. The CDR3 extends over 13 amino acids. The CDR3: CASRLNRDQPQHF. The CDR3, as DNA: TGTGCCAGCAGGTTAAACAGGGATCAGCCCCAGCATTTT.

This clonotype was found many times. V is TRBV28 and J is TRBJ1-5; D gene unclear. Trimming pared 2 bases from V and 11 bases from J, leaving 10 bases between. The CDR3 extends over 12 amino acids. Germline assignment: CDR1 MDHEN and CDR2 SYDVKM. CDR3 nucleotide sequence: TGTGCCAGCAGTTTACCCCGTTTGGCCCAGCATTTT. Its protein product is CASSLPRLAQHF.